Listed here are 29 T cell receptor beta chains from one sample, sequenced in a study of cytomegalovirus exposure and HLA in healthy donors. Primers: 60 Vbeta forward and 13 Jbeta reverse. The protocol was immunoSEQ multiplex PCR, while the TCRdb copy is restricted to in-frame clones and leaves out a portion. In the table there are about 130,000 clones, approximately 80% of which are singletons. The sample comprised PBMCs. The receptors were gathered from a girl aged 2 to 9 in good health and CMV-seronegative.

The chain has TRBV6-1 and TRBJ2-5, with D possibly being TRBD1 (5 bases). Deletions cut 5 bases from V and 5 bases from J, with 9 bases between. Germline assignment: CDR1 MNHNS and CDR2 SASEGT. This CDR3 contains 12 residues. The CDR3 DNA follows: TGTGCCAGCAGTTGGGGCAAGGAGACCCAGTACTTC. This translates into CASSWGKETQYF.

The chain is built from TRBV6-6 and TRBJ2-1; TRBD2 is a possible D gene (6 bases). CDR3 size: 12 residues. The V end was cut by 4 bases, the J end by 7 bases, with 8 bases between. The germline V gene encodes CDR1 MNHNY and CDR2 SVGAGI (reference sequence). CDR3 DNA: TGTGCCAGCAGTTTCGCGGGGAATGAGCAGTTCTTC. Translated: CASSFAGNEQFF.

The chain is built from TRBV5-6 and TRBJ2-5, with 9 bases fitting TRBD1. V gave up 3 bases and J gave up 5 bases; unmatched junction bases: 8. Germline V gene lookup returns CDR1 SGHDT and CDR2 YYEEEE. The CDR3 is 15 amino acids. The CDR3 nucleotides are TGTGCCAGCAGCTACGGACAGGGGCTATGGGAGACCCAGTACTTC. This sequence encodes CASSYGQGLWETQYF. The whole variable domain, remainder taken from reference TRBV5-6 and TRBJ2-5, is DAGVTQSPTHLIKTRGQQVTLRCSPKSGHDTVSWYQQALGQGPQFIFQYYEEEERQRGNFPDRFSGHQFPNYSSELNVNALLLGDSALYLCASSYGQGLWETQYFGPGTRLLVL.

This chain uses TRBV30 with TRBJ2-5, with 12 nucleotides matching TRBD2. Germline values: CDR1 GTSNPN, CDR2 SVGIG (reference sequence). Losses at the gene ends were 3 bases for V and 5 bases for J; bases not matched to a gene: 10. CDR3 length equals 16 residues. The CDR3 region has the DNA TGTGCCTGGAGCCTAACGGGACTAGCGGGCGCGGAGACCCAGTACTTC. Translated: CAWSLTGLAGAETQYF.

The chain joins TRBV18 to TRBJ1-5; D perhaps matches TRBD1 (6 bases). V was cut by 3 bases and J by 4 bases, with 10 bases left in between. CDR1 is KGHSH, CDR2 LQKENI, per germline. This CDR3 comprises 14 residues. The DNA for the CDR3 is TGTGCCAGCTCACCGCGGACAGAAAATCAGCCCCAGCATTTT. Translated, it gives CASSPRTENQPQHF.

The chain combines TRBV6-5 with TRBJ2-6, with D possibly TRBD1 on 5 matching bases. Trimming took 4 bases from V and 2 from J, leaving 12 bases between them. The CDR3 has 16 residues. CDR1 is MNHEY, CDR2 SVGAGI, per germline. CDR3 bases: TGTGCCAGCAGTTGGACATTAGGGGCTGGGGCCAACGTCCTGACTTTC. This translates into CASSWTLGAGANVLTF.

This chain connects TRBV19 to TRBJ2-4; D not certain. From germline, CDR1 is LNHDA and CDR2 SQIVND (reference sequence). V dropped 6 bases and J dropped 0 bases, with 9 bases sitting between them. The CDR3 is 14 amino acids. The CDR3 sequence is CASSNMLAKNIQYF. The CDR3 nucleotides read TGTGCCAGTAGCAACATGTTAGCCAAAAACATTCAGTACTTC.

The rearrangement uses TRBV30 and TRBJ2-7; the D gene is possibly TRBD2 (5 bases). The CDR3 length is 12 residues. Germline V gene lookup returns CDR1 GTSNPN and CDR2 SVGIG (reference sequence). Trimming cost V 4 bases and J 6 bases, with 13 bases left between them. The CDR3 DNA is TGTGCCTGGAACCGAGGGAGTGGCGAGCAGTACTTC. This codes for CAWNRGSGEQYF.

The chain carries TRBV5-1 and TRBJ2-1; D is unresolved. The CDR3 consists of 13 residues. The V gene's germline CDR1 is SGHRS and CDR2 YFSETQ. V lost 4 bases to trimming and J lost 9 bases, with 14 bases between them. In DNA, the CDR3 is TGCGCCAGCAGCCTTGCCGCGAGTAGTGAGCAGTTCTTC. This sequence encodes CASSLAASSEQFF.

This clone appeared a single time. CDR3 sequence: CASFRGEDLNNEQFF. DNA of the CDR3: TGTGCCAGCTTTCGGGGGGAAGACCTAAACAATGAGCAGTTCTTC. The chain uses TRBV18 and TRBJ2-1; TRBD2 agrees at 7 bases. CDR1 is KGHSH, CDR2 LQKENI, per germline. The CDR3 totals 15 residues. With 7 bases clipped from V and 5 bases from J, the junction kept 11 bases outside the gene matches. Together with reference TRBV18 and TRBJ2-1, the CDR3 gives the full variable domain: NAGVMQNPRHLVRRRGQEARLRCSPMKGHSHVYWYRQLPEEGLKFMVYLQKENIIDESGMPKERFSAEFPKEGPSILRIQQVVRGDSAAYFCASFRGEDLNNEQFFGPGTRLTVL.

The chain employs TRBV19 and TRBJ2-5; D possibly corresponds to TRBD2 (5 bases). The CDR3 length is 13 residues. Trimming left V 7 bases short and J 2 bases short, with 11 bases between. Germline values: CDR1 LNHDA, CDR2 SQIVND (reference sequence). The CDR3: CASTPEGQETQYF. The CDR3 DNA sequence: TGTGCCAGTACCCCCGAGGGACAAGAGACCCAGTACTTC.

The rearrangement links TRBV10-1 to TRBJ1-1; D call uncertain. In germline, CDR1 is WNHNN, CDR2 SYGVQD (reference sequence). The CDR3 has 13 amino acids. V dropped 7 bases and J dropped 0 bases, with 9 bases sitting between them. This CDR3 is CASKAALNTEAFF. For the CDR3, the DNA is TGCGCCAGCAAGGCAGCGTTGAACACTGAAGCTTTCTTT.

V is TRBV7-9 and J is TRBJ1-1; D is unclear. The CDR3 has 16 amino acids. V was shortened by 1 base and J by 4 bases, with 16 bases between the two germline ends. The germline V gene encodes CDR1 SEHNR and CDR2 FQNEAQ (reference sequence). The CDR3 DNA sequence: TGTGCCAGCAGCTTAGTTAACCTCGTCTCGGGCACTGAAGCTTTCTTT. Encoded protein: CASSLVNLVSGTEAFF.

The CDR3 DNA reads as TGCGCCAGCAGCGGTAGCAGCCCCTACGAGCAGTACTTC. Protein sequence: CASSGSSPYEQYF. The chain carries TRBV4-3 and TRBJ2-7, with D uncertain. Trimming left V 5 bases short and J 2 bases short, with 10 bases between. Germline V lookup: CDR1 LGHNA, CDR2 YSLEER. The CDR3 covers 13 residues.

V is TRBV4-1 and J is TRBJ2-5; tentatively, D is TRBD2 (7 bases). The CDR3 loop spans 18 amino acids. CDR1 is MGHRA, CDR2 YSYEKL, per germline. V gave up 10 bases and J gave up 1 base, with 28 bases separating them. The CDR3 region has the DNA TGCGCCATAAAGGGCGGTCTACGGGGGGCAGGCTCCCAAGAGACCCAGTACTTC. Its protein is CAIKGGLRGAGSQETQYF.

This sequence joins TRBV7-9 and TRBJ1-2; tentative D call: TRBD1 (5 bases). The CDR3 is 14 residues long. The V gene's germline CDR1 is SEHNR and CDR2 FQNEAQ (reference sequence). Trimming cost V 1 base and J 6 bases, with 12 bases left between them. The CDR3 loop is CASSLGQPKNGYTF. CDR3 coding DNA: TGTGCCAGCAGCTTAGGACAGCCCAAGAATGGCTACACCTTC.

CDR3: CASRLMSVAGPYEQYF. DNA for the CDR3: TGTGCCAGCAGATTAATGTCGGTCGCGGGGCCCTACGAGCAGTACTTC. The rearrangement uses TRBV7-2 and TRBJ2-7; perhaps TRBD2 as D (6 bases). From germline, CDR1 is SGHTA and CDR2 FQGNSA. V was trimmed by 6 bases and J by 2 bases, leaving 20 bases between them. CDR3 length: 16 residues.

This CDR3 reads CASSPGSYEQYF. Here the CDR3 DNA reads TGTGCCAGCAGCCCAGGATCCTACGAGCAGTACTTC. The chain combines TRBV9 with TRBJ2-7; D uncertain. V was clipped by 4 bases and J by 1 base, with 6 bases between them. Germline assignment: CDR1 SGDLS and CDR2 YYNGEE. The CDR3 runs to 12 residues.

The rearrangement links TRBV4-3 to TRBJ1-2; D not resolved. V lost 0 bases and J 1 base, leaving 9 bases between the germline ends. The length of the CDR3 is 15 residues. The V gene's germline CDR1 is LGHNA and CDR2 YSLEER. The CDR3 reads CASSQDRGSNYGYTF. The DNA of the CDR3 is TGCGCCAGCAGCCAAGATCGCGGCAGTAACTATGGCTACACCTTC.

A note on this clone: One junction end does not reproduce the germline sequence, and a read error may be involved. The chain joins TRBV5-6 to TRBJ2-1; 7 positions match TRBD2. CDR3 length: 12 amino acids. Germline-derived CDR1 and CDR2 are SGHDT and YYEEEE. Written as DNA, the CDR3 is TGTGCCAGCAGCTTCGGGGGGAATGGGCAGTTCTTC. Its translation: CASSFGGNGQFF.

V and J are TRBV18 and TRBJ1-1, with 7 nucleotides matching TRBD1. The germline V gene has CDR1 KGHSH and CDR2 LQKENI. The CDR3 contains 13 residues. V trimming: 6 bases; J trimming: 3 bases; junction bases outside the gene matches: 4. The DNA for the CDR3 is TGTGCCAGCTCGCGGGACAGCTACACTGAAGCTTTCTTT. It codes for CASSRDSYTEAFF. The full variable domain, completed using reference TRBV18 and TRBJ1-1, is NAGVMQNPRHLVRRRGQEARLRCSPMKGHSHVYWYRQLPEEGLKFMVYLQKENIIDESGMPKERFSAEFPKEGPSILRIQQVVRGDSAAYFCASSRDSYTEAFFGQGTRLTVV.

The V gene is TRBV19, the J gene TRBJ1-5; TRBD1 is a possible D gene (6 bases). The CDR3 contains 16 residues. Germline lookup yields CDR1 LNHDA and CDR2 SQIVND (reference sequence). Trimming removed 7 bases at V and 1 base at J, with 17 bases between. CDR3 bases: TGTGCCAGTACCCCGACAGGCGCTGTGAGCAATCAGCCCCAGCATTTT. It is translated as CASTPTGAVSNQPQHF.

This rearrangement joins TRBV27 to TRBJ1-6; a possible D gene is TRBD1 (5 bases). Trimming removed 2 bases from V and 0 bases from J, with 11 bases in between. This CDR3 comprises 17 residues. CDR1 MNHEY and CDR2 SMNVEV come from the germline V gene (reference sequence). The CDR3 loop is CASSLHQGSSYNSPLHF. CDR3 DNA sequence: TGTGCCAGCAGTTTACATCAGGGTAGCTCCTATAATTCACCCCTCCACTTT.

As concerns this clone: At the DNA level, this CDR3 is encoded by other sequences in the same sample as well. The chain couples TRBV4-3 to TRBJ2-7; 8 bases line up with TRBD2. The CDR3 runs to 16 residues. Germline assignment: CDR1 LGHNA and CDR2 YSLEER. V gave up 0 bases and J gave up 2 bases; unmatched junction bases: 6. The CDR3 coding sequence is TGCGCCAGCAGCCAAGATCGACGGGGGGGAACCTACGAGCAGTACTTC. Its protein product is CASSQDRRGGTYEQYF.

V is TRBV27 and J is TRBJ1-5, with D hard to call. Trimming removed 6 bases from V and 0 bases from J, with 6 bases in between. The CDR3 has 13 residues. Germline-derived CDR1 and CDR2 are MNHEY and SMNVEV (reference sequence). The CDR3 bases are TGTGCCAGCAGCTTTTATAGCAATCAGCCCCAGCATTTT. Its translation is CASSFYSNQPQHF.

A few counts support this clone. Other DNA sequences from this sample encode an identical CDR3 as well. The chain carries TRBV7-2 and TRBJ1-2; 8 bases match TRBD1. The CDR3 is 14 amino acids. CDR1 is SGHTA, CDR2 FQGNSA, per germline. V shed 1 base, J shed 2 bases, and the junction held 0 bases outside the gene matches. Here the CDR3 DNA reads TGTGCCAGCAGCTTAGGACAGGGGAACTATGGCTACACCTTC. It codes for CASSLGQGNYGYTF.

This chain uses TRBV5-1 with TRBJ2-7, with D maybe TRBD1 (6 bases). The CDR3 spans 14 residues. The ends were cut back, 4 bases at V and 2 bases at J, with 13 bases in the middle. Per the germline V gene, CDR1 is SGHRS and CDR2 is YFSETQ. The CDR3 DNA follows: TGCGCCAGCAGCCAGGGGACGGCAACCTACGAGCAGTACTTC. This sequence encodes CASSQGTATYEQYF.

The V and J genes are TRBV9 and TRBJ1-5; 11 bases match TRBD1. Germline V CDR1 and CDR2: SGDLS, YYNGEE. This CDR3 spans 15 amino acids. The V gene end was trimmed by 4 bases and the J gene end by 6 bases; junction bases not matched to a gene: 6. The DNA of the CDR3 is TGTGCCAGCAGCACCGGGACAGGGGGGGGTCAGCCCCAGCATTTT. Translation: CASSTGTGGGQPQHF.

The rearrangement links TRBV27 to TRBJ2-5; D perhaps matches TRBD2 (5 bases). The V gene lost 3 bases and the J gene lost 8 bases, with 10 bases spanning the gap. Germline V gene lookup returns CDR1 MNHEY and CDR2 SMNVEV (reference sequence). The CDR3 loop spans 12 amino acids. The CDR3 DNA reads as TGTGCCAGCAGTTTTGGGCTAGCAACCCAGTACTTC. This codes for CASSFGLATQYF.